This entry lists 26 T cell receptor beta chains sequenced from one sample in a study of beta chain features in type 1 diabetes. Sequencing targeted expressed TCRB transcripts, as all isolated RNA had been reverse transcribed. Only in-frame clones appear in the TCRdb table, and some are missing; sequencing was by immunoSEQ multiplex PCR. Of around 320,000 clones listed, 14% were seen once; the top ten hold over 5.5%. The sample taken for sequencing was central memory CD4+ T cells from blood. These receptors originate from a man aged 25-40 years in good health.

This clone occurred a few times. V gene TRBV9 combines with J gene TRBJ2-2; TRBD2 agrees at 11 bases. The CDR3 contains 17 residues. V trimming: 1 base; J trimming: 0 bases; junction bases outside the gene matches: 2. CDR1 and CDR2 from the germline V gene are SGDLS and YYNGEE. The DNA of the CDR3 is TGTGCCAGCAGCGTACTAGCGGGGGGCGCGAACACCGGGGAGCTGTTTTTT. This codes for CASSVLAGGANTGELFF.

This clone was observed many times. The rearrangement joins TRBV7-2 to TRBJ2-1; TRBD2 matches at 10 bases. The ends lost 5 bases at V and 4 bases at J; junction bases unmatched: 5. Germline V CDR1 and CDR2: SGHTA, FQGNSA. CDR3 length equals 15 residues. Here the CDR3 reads CASSLSGGFYNEQFF. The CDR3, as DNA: TGTGCCAGCAGCCTTAGCGGGGGGTTTTACAATGAGCAGTTCTTC. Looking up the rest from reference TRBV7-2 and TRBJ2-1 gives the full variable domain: GAGVSQSPSNKVTEKGKDVELRCDPISGHTALYWYRQSLGQGLEFLIYFQGNSAPDKSGLPSDRFSAERTGGSVSTLTIQRTQQEDSAVYLCASSLSGGFYNEQFFGPGTRLTVL.

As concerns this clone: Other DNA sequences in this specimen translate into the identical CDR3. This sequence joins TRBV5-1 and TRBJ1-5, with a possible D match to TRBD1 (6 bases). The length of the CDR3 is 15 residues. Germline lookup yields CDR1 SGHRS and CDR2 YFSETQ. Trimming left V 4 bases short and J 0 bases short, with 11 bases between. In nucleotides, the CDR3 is TGCGCCAGCAGCCTGGACAGTTATAGCAATCAGCCCCAGCATTTT. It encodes CASSLDSYSNQPQHF.

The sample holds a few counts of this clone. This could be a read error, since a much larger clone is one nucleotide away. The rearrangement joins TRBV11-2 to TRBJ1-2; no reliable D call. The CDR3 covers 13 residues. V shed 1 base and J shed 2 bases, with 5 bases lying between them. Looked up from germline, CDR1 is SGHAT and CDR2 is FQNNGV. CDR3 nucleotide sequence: TGTGCCAGCAGCTTAGCAAGGAACTATGGCTACACCTTC. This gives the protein CASSLARNYGYTF.

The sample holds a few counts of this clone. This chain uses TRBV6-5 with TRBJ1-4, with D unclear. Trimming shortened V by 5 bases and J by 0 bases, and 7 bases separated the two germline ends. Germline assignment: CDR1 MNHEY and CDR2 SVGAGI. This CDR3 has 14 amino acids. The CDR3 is CASSRGPTNEKLFF. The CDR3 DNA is TGTGCCAGCAGTCGAGGTCCAACTAATGAAAAACTGTTTTTT.

The CDR3 sequence is CASTSAPSSTDTQYF. Here the CDR3 DNA reads TGTGCCAGCACCTCGGCCCCCTCTAGCACAGATACGCAGTATTTT. This chain uses TRBV9 with TRBJ2-3; D remains ambiguous. The ends were cut back, 6 bases at V and 0 bases at J, with 14 bases in the middle. CDR3 length: 15 amino acids. CDR1 SGDLS and CDR2 YYNGEE come from the germline V gene.

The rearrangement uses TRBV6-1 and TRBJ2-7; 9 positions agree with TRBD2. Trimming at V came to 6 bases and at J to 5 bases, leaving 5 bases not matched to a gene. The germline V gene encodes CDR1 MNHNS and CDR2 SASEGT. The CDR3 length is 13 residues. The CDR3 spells CASREGLADEQYV. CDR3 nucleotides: TGTGCCAGCAGAGAGGGACTAGCCGACGAGCAGTACGTC.

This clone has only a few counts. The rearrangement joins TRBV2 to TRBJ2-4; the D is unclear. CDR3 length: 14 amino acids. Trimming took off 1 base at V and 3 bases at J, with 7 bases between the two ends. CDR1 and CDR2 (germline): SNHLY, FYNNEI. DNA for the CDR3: TGTGCCAGCAGTGAAGGGCAGGTCAAAAACATTCAGTACTTC. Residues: CASSEGQVKNIQYF.

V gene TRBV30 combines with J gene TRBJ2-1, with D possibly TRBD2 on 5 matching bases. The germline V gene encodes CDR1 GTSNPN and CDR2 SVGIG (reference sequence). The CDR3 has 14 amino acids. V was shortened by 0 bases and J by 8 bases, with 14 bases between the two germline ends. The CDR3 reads CAWSVGLAIDEQFF. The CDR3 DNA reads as TGTGCCTGGAGTGTAGGCCTAGCTATCGATGAGCAGTTCTTC.

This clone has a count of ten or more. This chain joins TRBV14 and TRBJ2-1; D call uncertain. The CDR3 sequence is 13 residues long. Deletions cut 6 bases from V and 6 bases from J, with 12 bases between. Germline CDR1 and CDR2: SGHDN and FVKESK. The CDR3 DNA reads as TGTGCCAGCAGGGACGGCCTTATCAATGAGCAGTTCTTC. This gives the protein CASRDGLINEQFF.

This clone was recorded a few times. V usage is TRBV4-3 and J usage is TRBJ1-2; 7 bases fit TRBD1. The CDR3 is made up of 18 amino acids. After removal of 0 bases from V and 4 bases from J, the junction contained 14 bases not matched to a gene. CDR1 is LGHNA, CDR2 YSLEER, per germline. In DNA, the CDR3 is TGCGCCAGCAGCCAAGACCCTCTTTCAACGGACAGGACCTATGGCTACACCTTC. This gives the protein CASSQDPLSTDRTYGYTF.

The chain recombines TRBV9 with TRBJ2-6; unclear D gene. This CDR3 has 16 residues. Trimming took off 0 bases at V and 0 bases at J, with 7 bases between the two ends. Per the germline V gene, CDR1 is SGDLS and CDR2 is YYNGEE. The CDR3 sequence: CASSVGVGSGANVLTF. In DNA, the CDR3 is TGTGCCAGCAGCGTAGGAGTTGGCTCTGGGGCCAACGTCCTGACTTTC.

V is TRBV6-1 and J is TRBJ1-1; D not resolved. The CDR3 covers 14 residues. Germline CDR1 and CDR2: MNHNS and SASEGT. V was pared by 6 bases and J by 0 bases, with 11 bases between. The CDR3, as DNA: TGTGCCAGCAGCCTCGGGAGGGTGAACACTGAAGCTTTCTTT. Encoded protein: CASSLGRVNTEAFF.

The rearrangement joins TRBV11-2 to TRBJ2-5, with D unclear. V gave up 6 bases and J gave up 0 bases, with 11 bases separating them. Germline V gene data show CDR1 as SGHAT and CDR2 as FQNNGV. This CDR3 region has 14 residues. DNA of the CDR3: TGTGCCAGCAGTCCTGGACCCGACCAAGAGACCCAGTACTTC. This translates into CASSPGPDQETQYF.

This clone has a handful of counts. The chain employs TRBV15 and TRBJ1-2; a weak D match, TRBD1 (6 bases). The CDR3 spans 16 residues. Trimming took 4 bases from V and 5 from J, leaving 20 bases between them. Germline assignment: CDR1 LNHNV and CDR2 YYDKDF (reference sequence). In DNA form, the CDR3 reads TGTGCCACCAGCATGGCCGGGACAAAAAAGTTGTATGGCTACACCTTC. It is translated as CATSMAGTKKLYGYTF. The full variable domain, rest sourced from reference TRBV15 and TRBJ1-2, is DAMVIQNPRYQVTQFGKPVTLSCSQTLNHNVMYWYQQKSSQAPKLLFHYYDKDFNNEADTPDNFQSRRPNTSFCFLDIRSPGLGDTAMYLCATSMAGTKKLYGYTFGSGTRLTVV.

The CDR3 loop reads CASSQELAGVEQYF. CDR3 nucleotides: TGCGCCAGCAGCCAAGAACTAGCGGGGGTCGAGCAGTACTTC. The J gene is TRBJ2-7, the V gene TRBV4-3, with 11 positions matching TRBD2. Unmatched junction bases numbered 1, after V lost 0 bases and J lost 6 bases. The length of the CDR3 is 14 residues. Germline V lookup: CDR1 LGHNA, CDR2 YSLEER.

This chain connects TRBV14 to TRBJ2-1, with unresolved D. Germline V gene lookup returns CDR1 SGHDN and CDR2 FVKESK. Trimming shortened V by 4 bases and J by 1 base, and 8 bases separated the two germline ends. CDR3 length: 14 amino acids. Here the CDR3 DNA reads TGTGCCAGCAGCCCCTTTGGATCCTACAATGAGCAGTTCTTC. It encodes CASSPFGSYNEQFF.

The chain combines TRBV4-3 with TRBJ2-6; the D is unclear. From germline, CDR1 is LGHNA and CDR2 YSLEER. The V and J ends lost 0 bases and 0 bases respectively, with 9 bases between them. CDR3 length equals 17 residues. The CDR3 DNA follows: TGCGCCAGCAGCCAAGATCCGGGCAGCTCTGGGGCCAACGTCCTGACTTTC. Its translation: CASSQDPGSSGANVLTF.

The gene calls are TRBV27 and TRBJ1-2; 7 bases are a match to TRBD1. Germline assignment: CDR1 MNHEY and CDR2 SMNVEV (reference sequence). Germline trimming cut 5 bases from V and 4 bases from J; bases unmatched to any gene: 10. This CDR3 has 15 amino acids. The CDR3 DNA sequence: TGTGCCAGCAGTCTTAGCCCGACAGGGAGCTATGGCTACACCTTC. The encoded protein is CASSLSPTGSYGYTF.

The CDR3 loop reads CAWRGQGANYGYTF. For the CDR3, the DNA is TGTGCCTGGAGGGGACAGGGGGCTAACTATGGCTACACCTTC. V gene TRBV30 combines with J gene TRBJ1-2, with 11 bases fitting TRBD1. Per germline, CDR1 GTSNPN and CDR2 SVGIG (reference sequence). The J segment lost 0 bases and the V segment lost 3 bases, leaving 0 bases of the junction unmatched. The CDR3 consists of 14 residues. Full variable domain (remainder filled in from reference TRBV30 and TRBJ1-2): SQTIHQWPATLVQPVGSPLSLECTVEGTSNPNLYWYRQAAGRGLQLLFYSVGIGQISSEVPQNLSASRPQDRQFILSSKKLLLSDSGFYLCAWRGQGANYGYTFGSGTRLTVV.

The CDR3 DNA follows: TGTGCCAGCAGTGAAAGGATGGCAGGGCGGGAAAAACTGTTTTTT. Residues: CASSERMAGREKLFF. This chain links TRBV2 with TRBJ1-4, with D possibly matching TRBD1 (5 bases). The CDR3 has 15 residues. V gave up 2 bases and J gave up 8 bases, with 15 bases separating them. Germline lookup yields CDR1 SNHLY and CDR2 FYNNEI.

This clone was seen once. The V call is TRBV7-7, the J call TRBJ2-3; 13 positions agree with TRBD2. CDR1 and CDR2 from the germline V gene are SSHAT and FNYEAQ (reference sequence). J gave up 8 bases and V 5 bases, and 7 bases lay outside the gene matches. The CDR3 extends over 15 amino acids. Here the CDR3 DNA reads TGTGCCAGCAGCCCCGGGACTAGCGGGATACCTACGCAGTATTTT. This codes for CASSPGTSGIPTQYF.

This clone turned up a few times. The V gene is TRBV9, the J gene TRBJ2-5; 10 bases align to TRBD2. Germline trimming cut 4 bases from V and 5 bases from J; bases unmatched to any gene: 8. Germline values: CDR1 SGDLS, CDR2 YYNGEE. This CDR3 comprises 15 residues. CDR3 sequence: CASSTPSGGAETQYF. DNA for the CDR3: TGTGCCAGCAGCACCCCCAGCGGGGGGGCTGAGACCCAGTACTTC. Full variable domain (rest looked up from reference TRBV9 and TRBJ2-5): DSGVTQTPKHLITATGQRVTLRCSPRSGDLSVYWYQQSLDQGLQFLIQYYNGEERAKGNILERFSAQQFPDLHSELNLSSLELGDSALYFCASSTPSGGAETQYFGPGTRLLVL.

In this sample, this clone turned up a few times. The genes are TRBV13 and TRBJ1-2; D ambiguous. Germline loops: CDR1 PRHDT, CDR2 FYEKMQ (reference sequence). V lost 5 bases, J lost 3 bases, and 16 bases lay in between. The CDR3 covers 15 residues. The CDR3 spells CASSRTRRRDYGYTF. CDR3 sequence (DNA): TGTGCCAGCAGCAGGACGAGACGGCGGGACTATGGCTACACCTTC.

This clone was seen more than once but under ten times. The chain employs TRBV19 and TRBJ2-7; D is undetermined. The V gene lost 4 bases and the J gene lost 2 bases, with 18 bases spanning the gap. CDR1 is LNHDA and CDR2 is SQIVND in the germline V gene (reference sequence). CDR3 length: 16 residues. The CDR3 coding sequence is TGTGCCAGTAGTACGAGCCGATCGAATGCTGCCTACGAGCAGTACTTC. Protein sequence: CASSTSRSNAAYEQYF. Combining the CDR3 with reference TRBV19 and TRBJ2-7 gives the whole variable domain DGGITQSPKYLFRKEGQNVTLSCEQNLNHDAMYWYRQDPGQGLRLIYYSQIVNDFQKGDIAEGYSVSREKKESFPLTVTSAQKNPTAFYLCASSTSRSNAAYEQYFGPGTRLTVT.

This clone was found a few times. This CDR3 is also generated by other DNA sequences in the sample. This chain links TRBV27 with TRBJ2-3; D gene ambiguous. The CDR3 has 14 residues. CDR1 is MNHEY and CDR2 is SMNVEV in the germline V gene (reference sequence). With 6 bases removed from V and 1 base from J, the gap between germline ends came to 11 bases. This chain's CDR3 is CASSPGLRTDTQYF. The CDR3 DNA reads TGTGCCAGCAGCCCGGGTCTTCGCACAGATACGCAGTATTTT.